This entry concerns a single T cell receptor beta chain. Its antigen is not yet known. The record has no base qualities; no much larger clone is one base away. This sample stems from a study of blood T cell repertoires in COVID-19 (dated by TCRdb to about 2020). In terms of the full investigation: Samples from collaborators originated in the United States, Italy and Spain and spanned both the acute and convalescent phases of COVID-19. The prospective study material was composed of cDNA or gDNA derived from T cells, B-cell-depleted T cells, or PBMCs. The dataset comprised deeply sampled blood TCRbeta repertoires from subjects exposed to, actively infected with, or recovered from COVID-19. A freely available public database, intended as a resource for researchers studying the immune response to SARS-CoV-2, is where the repertoires were released. Samples were obtained from the ongoing ImmuneRACE study (first 160 participants) and from some 1,200 subjects provided by 6 global collaborators. Sample metadata almost always included a de-identified subject ID, COVID-19 status, age in years and sex. HLA class I and class II types, where available, came from metadata supplied by the sample provider rather than from assay-based typing. Overall study results and their limits: How much clinical and demographic metadata was included differed by source and by participant, and the metadata was provided uncurated.

Collaborating institutions collected whole blood in K2EDTA tubes following their own protocols. Collaborator samples were shipped for TCRbeta analysis as frozen whole blood, isolated PBMCs, or DNA extracted from either sample type. TCRbeta CDR3 regions were amplified from genomic DNA using the immunoSEQ Assay, a bias-controlled multiplex PCR. Concerning the study's data processing: The number of nucleated cells in each sample was estimated by amplification of reference gene primers within the assay. Sequence reads were collapsed and filtered to measure the absolute abundance of every unique TCRbeta CDR3 rearrangement. For each sample, productive Simpson clonality was calculated as the square root of Simpson's diversity index across productive rearrangements. TCRdb holds this immuneACCESS table with in-frame rearrangements only. Some clones are missing; in checked studies, unresolved V genes explain under half, and the rest has no known cause. V, J and clone size are those of that table, while D and trimming were read from the DNA. The sample table contains 65,000 to 70,000 clones; only one count was recorded for around 88% of them. Clones ranked in the top ten supply approximately 20% of the sample.

The clonotype originates from a woman of 80 years or more with acute or convalescent COVID-19. The sequenced sample was peripheral blood.

The DNA sequence reads TGTGCCTGGAGGGGGCCTAGCGGGGCCAATGAGCAGTTCTTC. Its amino acids are CAWRGPSGANEQFF. The chain is encoded by TRBV30 joined to TRBJ2-1; 9 bases in the junction line up with TRBD2. Based on the germline V gene (reference sequence), the CDR1 and CDR2 sequences are GTSNPN and SVGIG. V is trimmed back by 3 bases and J by 6 bases, and the junction contains 6 bases that no gene match accounts for. The CDR3 numbers 14 residues from cysteine through phenylalanine. The CDR3 DNA has 42 bases and is translated from base 1.